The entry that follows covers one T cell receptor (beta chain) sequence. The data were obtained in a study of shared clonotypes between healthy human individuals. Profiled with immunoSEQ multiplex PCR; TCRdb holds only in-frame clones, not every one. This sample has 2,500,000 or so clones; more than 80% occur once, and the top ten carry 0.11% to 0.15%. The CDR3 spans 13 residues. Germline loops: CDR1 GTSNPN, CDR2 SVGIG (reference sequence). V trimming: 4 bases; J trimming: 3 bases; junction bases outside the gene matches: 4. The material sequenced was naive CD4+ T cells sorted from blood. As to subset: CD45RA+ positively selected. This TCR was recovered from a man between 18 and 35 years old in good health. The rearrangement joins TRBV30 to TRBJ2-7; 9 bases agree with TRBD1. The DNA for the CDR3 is TGTGCCTGGAACAGGGGGCTGATCTACGAGCAGTACTTC. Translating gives CAWNRGLIYEQYF.